Below are 6 T cell receptor beta chains sequenced from a single sample in a study of long-term antiretroviral therapy in people with HIV. The run of the v3.0 immunoSEQ assay was at survey level. Clones were sequenced by immunoSEQ multiplex PCR, and TCRdb holds only the in-frame ones, with some missing. The data show over 15,000 clones, 80% to 90% seen once. Material: unsorted PBMCs, obtained 4.2 years after starting antiretroviral therapy. The receptors come from a man aged 45-65 years with HIV.

V is TRBV7-7 and J is TRBJ1-1; D ambiguous. This CDR3 is built from 13 residues. The V end lost 0 bases, the J end lost 1 base, and 3 bases lay between the germline ends. Looked up from germline, CDR1 is SSHAT and CDR2 is FNYEAQ (reference sequence). In DNA, the CDR3 is TGTGCCAGCAGCTTAGCTGAGAACACTGAAGCTTTCTTT. Its protein product is CASSLAENTEAFF. The whole variable domain, remainder taken from reference TRBV7-7 and TRBJ1-1, is GAGVSQSPRYKVTKRGQDVTLRCDPISSHATLYWYQQALGQGPEFLTYFNYEAQPDKSGLPSDRFSAERPEGSISTLTIQRTEQRDSAMYRCASSLAENTEAFFGQGTRLTVV.

This sequence joins TRBV30 and TRBJ2-3; D is possibly TRBD1 or TRBD2 (5 bases each). The CDR3 spans 15 residues. CDR1 and CDR2 (germline): GTSNPN, SVGIG (reference sequence). V was trimmed by 3 bases and J by 2 bases, leaving 15 bases between them. The CDR3 is CAWSLGRTNTDTQYF. Here the CDR3 DNA reads TGTGCCTGGAGCCTGGGACGGACCAACACAGATACGCAGTATTTT.

In its sample, this clone was seen a few times. V and J are TRBV7-9 and TRBJ1-2, with 7 nucleotides matching TRBD1. The ends lost 5 bases at V and 6 bases at J; junction bases unmatched: 6. Germline CDR1 and CDR2: SEHNR and FQNEAQ (reference sequence). The length of the CDR3 is 13 residues. In DNA, the CDR3 is TGTGCCAGCAGCGTGACAGGGAGTAATGGCTACACCTTC. This sequence encodes CASSVTGSNGYTF.

The rearrangement uses TRBV5-6 and TRBJ1-1; D ambiguous. Per germline, CDR1 SGHDT and CDR2 YYEEEE. V gave up 4 bases and J gave up 5 bases, with 12 bases separating them. The CDR3 covers 13 residues. DNA for the CDR3: TGTGCCAGCAGCCGATCTGGAGGGACTGAAGCTTTCTTT. This translates into CASSRSGGTEAFF.

This chain connects TRBV6-5 to TRBJ1-2; 7 bases match TRBD1. The CDR3 contains 14 residues. Germline V CDR1 and CDR2: MNHEY, SVGAGI. V gave up 10 bases and J gave up 0 bases; unmatched junction bases: 8. CDR3 sequence reads: CATSEGATNYGYTF. CDR3 in DNA: TGTGCCACCTCAGAGGGGGCAACTAACTATGGCTACACCTTC.

The chain has TRBV5-4 and TRBJ2-3; 7 bases map to TRBD2. The CDR3 spans 13 residues. Trimming cost V 2 bases and J 6 bases; bases outside gene matches: 3. Germline CDR1 and CDR2: SGHNT and YYREEE (reference sequence). The chain's CDR3 is CASSLAGPDTQYF. The CDR3 region has the DNA TGTGCCAGCAGCTTAGCGGGGCCCGATACGCAGTATTTT.